Detailed here is one TCR beta chain. The authors' processing: Estimation of nucleated cell counts relied on the amplification of reference gene primers. This table comes from immunoSEQ multiplex PCR, and its TCRdb copy is limited to in-frame clones, with some not included. V, J and clone size derive from that table, while D and trimming were established from the DNA sequence. The data show tens of thousands of clones, with roughly nine tenths seen just once and approximately 12% held by the top ten. The sample originates from a study of blood T cell repertoires in COVID-19. About the research overall: Acute and convalescent COVID-19 samples came from the United States, Italy and Spain. Sources were T cells, B-cell-depleted T cells, or PBMCs; the material itself was cDNA or gDNA.

This CDR3 region has 15 residues. CDR1 and CDR2 (germline): SGHRS, YFSETQ. V dropped 1 base and J dropped 5; count of bases not matched to a gene: 6. Sequencing input: peripheral blood. This sequence was found in a human donor in a cohort sampled during active COVID-19. The rearrangement joins TRBV5-1 to TRBJ2-5; TRBD2 matches 9 bases. As DNA, the CDR3 is TGCGCCAGCAGCTTGTCCGGGACTAGCAGGGAGACCCAGTACTTC. Its protein product is CASSLSGTSRETQYF.